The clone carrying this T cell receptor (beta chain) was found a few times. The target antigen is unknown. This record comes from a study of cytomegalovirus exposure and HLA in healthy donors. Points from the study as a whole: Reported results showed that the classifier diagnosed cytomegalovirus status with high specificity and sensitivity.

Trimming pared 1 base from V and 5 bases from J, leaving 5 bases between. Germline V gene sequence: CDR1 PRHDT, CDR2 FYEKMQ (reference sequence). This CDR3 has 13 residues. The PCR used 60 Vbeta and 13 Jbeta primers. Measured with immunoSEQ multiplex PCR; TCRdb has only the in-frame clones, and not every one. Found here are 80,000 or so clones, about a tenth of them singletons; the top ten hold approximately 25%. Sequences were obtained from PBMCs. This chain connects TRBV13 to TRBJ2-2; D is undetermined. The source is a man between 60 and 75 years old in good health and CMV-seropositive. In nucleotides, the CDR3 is TGTGCCAGCAGCTTAGAAGCGACCGGGGAGCTGTTTTTT. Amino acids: CASSLEATGELFF.